Shown below are 30 T cell receptor beta chains from a single sample sequenced in a study of early T cells in non-severe SARS-CoV-2 infection (dated by TCRdb to the early 2020s). Library prep was done by 5' RACE. For sequencing, a NextSeq 500 was employed. Using fastp at Q25 and MiXCR, TCRdb reprocessed the public reads and kept productive beta chains. When rows share a CDR3 protein, they turn into one entry using the most common DNA and genes. In all, the sample holds 57,000 or so distinct CDR3 sequences, and around 6% of those were seen once. In total, the top ten clones hold about 6.8% of the sample. Sequences were obtained from whole blood. Receptors originate from an adult who was a healthcare worker with PCR-confirmed SARS-CoV-2 infection or an uninfected control (not recorded which).

This clonotype was observed a handful of times. V gene TRBV2 combines with J gene TRBJ1-5, with D tentatively TRBD1 (5 bases). In germline, CDR1 is SNHLY, CDR2 FYNNEI. Trimming cost V 6 bases and J 2 bases, with 11 bases left between them. The CDR3 spans 14 residues. The CDR3: CASRDTRGNQPQHF. The CDR3 coding sequence is TGTGCCAGCAGGGACACGAGAGGCAATCAGCCCCAGCATTTT.

This clonotype was picked up many times. This chain joins TRBV20-1 and TRBJ1-1; D is uncertain. Trimming shortened V by 3 bases and J by 3 bases, and 17 bases separated the two germline ends. Germline V gene lookup returns CDR1 DFQATT and CDR2 SNEGSKA (reference sequence). The CDR3 runs 15 residues. The chain's CDR3 is CSASRSVGPHTEAFF. CDR3 nucleotide sequence: TGCAGTGCTAGCAGGTCAGTAGGGCCTCACACTGAAGCTTTCTTT.

Many counts were recorded for this clonotype. The CDR3 is CASSSGQGGQETQYF. For the CDR3, the DNA is TGTGCCAGCAGCTCGGGACAGGGGGGACAAGAGACCCAGTACTTC. The V gene is TRBV11-1, the J gene TRBJ2-5, with 11 bases lining up with TRBD1. Germline V lookup: CDR1 SGHAT, CDR2 FQDESV (reference sequence). CDR3 length: 15 amino acids. V gave up 4 bases and J gave up 2 bases; unmatched junction bases: 3.

This clonotype was detected ten times or more. The chain joins TRBV12-3 or TRBV12-4 to TRBJ2-1, with D unclear. With 4 bases removed from V and 6 bases from J, the gap between germline ends came to 7 bases. The CDR3 runs 12 residues. The CDR3: CASSYGGNEQFF. The CDR3 DNA is TGTGCCAGCAGTTACGGCGGCAATGAGCAGTTCTTC.

This clonotype was observed many times. The gene calls are TRBV20-1 and TRBJ1-1; no reliable D call. The CDR3 sequence is 11 residues long. In germline, CDR1 is DFQATT, CDR2 SNEGSKA (reference sequence). Trimming left V 7 bases short and J 5 bases short, with 11 bases between. CDR3 amino acids: CSVIPGTEAFF. The CDR3 DNA sequence: TGCAGTGTTATACCGGGGACTGAAGCTTTCTTT.

By its share, this clonotype is medium-sized (0.01 to 0.1%). V is TRBV7-8 and J is TRBJ2-7, with a tentative D call TRBD1 (6 bases). With 6 bases removed from V and 6 bases from J, the gap between germline ends came to 12 bases. The germline V gene encodes CDR1 SGHVS and CDR2 FQNEAQ. The CDR3 has 12 amino acids. The CDR3 nucleotides are TGTGCCAGCAGTCAAGGGGGTGGCGAGCAGTACTTC. Amino acids: CASSQGGGEQYF.

In this sample, this clonotype turned up many times. The V call is TRBV7-2, the J call TRBJ1-1, with a tentative D call TRBD1 (5 bases). The V gene's germline CDR1 is SGHTA and CDR2 FQGNSA. V gave up 7 bases and J gave up 3 bases, with 15 bases separating them. This CDR3 region has 14 residues. The DNA for the CDR3 is TGTGCCAGCACCTCTCCAGGGATCGACACTGAAGCTTTCTTT. Residues: CASTSPGIDTEAFF.

This clonotype was counted only a few times. V is TRBV12-3 or TRBV12-4 and J is TRBJ2-1; D gene unclear. The CDR3 has 13 amino acids. Trimming removed 5 bases at V and 4 bases at J, with 9 bases between. The CDR3 loop is CASSPRQYNEQFF. The DNA for the CDR3 is TGTGCCAGCAGTCCCCGCCAGTACAATGAGCAGTTCTTC.

This clonotype has a handful of counts. Compared with germline, one end of the junction differs, possibly owing to a read error. The J gene is TRBJ2-1, the V gene TRBV12-3 or TRBV12-4, with no clear D. The CDR3 totals 15 residues. The CDR3 coding sequence is TGTGCCAGCAGTTTAGCGCTAGGTGGACCCCGGTGGGGAATCTTC. Amino acid sequence: CASSLALGGPRWGIF.

This clonotype was found many times. This chain joins TRBV10-2 and TRBJ1-6; D is unresolved. The germline V and J ends were trimmed by 3 bases and 9 bases, with 18 bases remaining between them. Germline V CDR1 and CDR2: WSHSY, SAAADI. The CDR3 is 16 residues long. The CDR3 coding sequence is TGCGCCAGCAGTGATTTGGCGGGCACCGGCGGTTCACCCCTCCACTTT. As protein: CASSDLAGTGGSPLHF.

This chain links TRBV6-1 with TRBJ1-1, with a tentative D call TRBD1 (5 bases). From germline, CDR1 is MNHNS and CDR2 SASEGT. The V gene lost 8 bases and the J gene lost 4 bases, with 11 bases spanning the gap. The CDR3 contains 12 residues. CDR3 DNA: TGTGCCAGCTCCAGGGAAGGCACTGAAGCTTTCTTT. Its protein product is CASSREGTEAFF.

This clonotype was seen a few times. The V call is TRBV19, the J call TRBJ2-1; D possibly corresponds to TRBD2 (6 bases). The CDR3 totals 14 residues. The V end was cut by 6 bases, the J end by 7 bases, with 16 bases between. CDR1 is LNHDA, CDR2 SQIVND, per germline (reference sequence). This CDR3 is CASSPRRGWNEQFF. CDR3 bases: TGTGCCAGTAGCCCCCGGAGGGGATGGAATGAGCAGTTCTTC.

This clonotype showed up many times. The rearrangement uses TRBV12-3 or TRBV12-4 and TRBJ2-1, with TRBD2 as a possible D gene (6 bases). Trimming pared 5 bases from V and 0 bases from J, leaving 14 bases between. CDR3 size: 16 residues. Written as DNA, the CDR3 is TGTGCCAGCAGTCCCCTGACTAGGAACTCCTACAATGAGCAGTTCTTC. As protein: CASSPLTRNSYNEQFF.

The table lists this clonotype with many counts. The V and J genes are TRBV29-1 and TRBJ2-5, with 8 bases aligning to TRBD1. The CDR3 is made up of 12 amino acids. V lost 6 bases, J lost 5 bases, and 5 bases stayed unmatched. Germline V CDR1 and CDR2: SQVTM, ANQGSEA. The CDR3 bases are TGCAGCGTGGCAGGACAGGGCGAGACCCAGTACTTC. Amino acids: CSVAGQGETQYF.

This clonotype was seen many times. The chain is built from TRBV5-1 and TRBJ2-5; 8 nucleotides line up with TRBD2. CDR1 is SGHRS and CDR2 is YFSETQ in the germline V gene. The CDR3 consists of 15 residues. The V segment lost 2 bases and the J segment 1 base; nucleotides outside the gene matches: 4. CDR3 in amino acids: CASSFVSGAQETQYF. DNA of the CDR3: TGCGCCAGCAGCTTCGTTAGCGGGGCCCAAGAGACCCAGTACTTC.

The sample holds many counts of this clonotype. The V gene is TRBV7-2, the J gene TRBJ1-5; 8 nucleotides line up with TRBD1. Germline CDR1 reads SGHTA; CDR2 reads FQGNSA. Losses at the gene ends were 6 bases for V and 7 bases for J; bases not matched to a gene: 5. The CDR3 is 13 amino acids. The CDR3 sequence is CASSQGAGQPQHF. The CDR3 bases are TGTGCCAGCAGTCAGGGGGCAGGGCAGCCCCAGCATTTT.

This clonotype was seen at least ten times. This sequence joins TRBV21-1 and TRBJ1-1. TRBV21-1 is reported as a pseudogene. The CDR3 has 18 residues. CDR3 coding DNA: TGTGCCAGCAGCGCACTACCACCCATGACACAAAGGGTGGATGAAGCTTTCTTT. Its translation: CASSALPPMTQRVDEAFF.

The chain recombines TRBV3-1 with TRBJ2-1; 7 positions agree with TRBD2. In germline, CDR1 is LGHDT, CDR2 YNNKEL (reference sequence). The CDR3 extends over 15 amino acids. Trimming removed 5 bases from V and 12 bases from J; junction bases left unmatched: 16. For the CDR3, the DNA is TGTGCCAGCAGCTATGCGGGACTAAATAAGAGGGGGCAGTTCTTC. Translating it yields CASSYAGLNKRGQFF.

This clonotype was seen at least ten times. The chain carries TRBV7-2 and TRBJ2-5, with 7 bases that match TRBD1. Germline V CDR1 and CDR2: SGHTA, FQGNSA. The CDR3 is made up of 14 amino acids. The trim removed 1 base at V and 5 bases at J, leaving 4 bases unmatched. The CDR3 reads CASSLETGWETQYF. The CDR3 bases are TGTGCCAGCAGCTTAGAGACAGGGTGGGAGACCCAGTACTTC. The full variable domain, in which reference TRBV7-2 and TRBJ2-5 provide the parts outside the CDR3, is GAGVSQSPSNKVTEKGKDVELRCDPISGHTALYWYRQSLGQGLEFLIYFQGNSAPDKSGLPSDRFSAERTGGSVSTLTIQRTQQEDSAVYLCASSLETGWETQYFGPGTRLLVL.

The chain combines TRBV24-1 with TRBJ2-6; 7 bases are a match to TRBD1. The CDR3 runs to 17 residues. Germline lookup yields CDR1 KGHDR and CDR2 SFDVKD. V shed 4 bases and J 3 bases; nucleotides not matched to a gene: 8. DNA of the CDR3: TGTGCCACCAGTGACTCCAGGGGGTCAGGTGGGGCCAACGTCCTGACTTTC. Translating it yields CATSDSRGSGGANVLTF.

This clonotype was detected many times. The chain is built from TRBV20-1 and TRBJ2-3, with 8 positions matching TRBD1. J gave up 5 bases and V 5 bases, and 6 bases lay outside the gene matches. The germline CDR1 and CDR2 sequences are DFQATT and SNEGSKA (reference sequence). The CDR3 length is 13 residues. CDR3 nucleotides: TGCAGTGCTCCGGGTACAGGGGGAGATACGCAGTATTTT. Protein sequence: CSAPGTGGDTQYF.

This clonotype has ten or more counts. The chain couples TRBV20-1 to TRBJ2-1; D ambiguous. Per germline, CDR1 DFQATT and CDR2 SNEGSKA (reference sequence). The CDR3 is 11 residues long. Trimming left V 6 bases short and J 9 bases short, with 12 bases between. In DNA, the CDR3 is TGCAGTGCCCCGGTTGACTTTGAGCAGTTCTTC. It codes for CSAPVDFEQFF.

The chain combines TRBV18 with TRBJ2-1; D unresolved. This CDR3 is 12 amino acids long. Trimming left V 6 bases short and J 7 bases short, with 10 bases between. The V gene's germline CDR1 is KGHSH and CDR2 LQKENI. In DNA, the CDR3 is TGTGCCAGCTCCTCCGCGGAAAATGAGCAGTTCTTC. This codes for CASSSAENEQFF.

This clonotype has just a few counts. The V gene is TRBV4-2, the J gene TRBJ2-5; TRBD2 matches at 11 bases. Looked up from germline, CDR1 is LGHNA and CDR2 is YNFKEQ. Trimming at V came to 2 bases and at J to 0 bases, leaving 8 bases not matched to a gene. The CDR3 covers 18 residues. The CDR3 bases are TGTGCCAGCAGCCAAACCACTAGCGGGAGTGGCCACCAAGAGACCCAGTACTTC. Protein: CASSQTTSGSGHQETQYF.

This chain connects TRBV4-1 to TRBJ1-6; TRBD1 is a possible D gene (5 bases). Germline CDR1 and CDR2: MGHRA and YSYEKL. V gave up 1 base and J gave up 13 bases, with 8 bases separating them. This CDR3 contains 12 residues. DNA for the CDR3: TGCGCCAGCAGCCAAGGAGGGGTCCCCCTCCACTTT. It codes for CASSQGGVPLHF.

This clonotype was seen more than once but under ten times. This CDR3 is CASSFYGNEQFF. The CDR3 bases are TGTGCCAGCAGTTTCTACGGCAATGAGCAGTTCTTC. This chain connects TRBV27 to TRBJ2-1; no firm D call. V was clipped by 3 bases and J by 6 bases, with 6 bases between them. The CDR3 covers 12 residues. Germline V CDR1 and CDR2: MNHEY, SMNVEV (reference sequence).

This clonotype was counted ten times or more. V is TRBV12-3 or TRBV12-4 and J is TRBJ2-1; TRBD2 agrees at 16 bases. V was pared by 5 bases and J by 1 base, with 5 bases of the junction left unmatched. CDR3 size: 18 residues. The CDR3 nucleotides read TGTGCCAGCAGTCCCGGGACTAGCGGGGGGGGTTCCTACAATGAGCAGTTCTTC. Protein product: CASSPGTSGGGSYNEQFF.

The CDR3 coding sequence is TGCAGTGCCCCGCTCGTCTACGAGCAGTACTTC. Protein sequence: CSAPLVYEQYF. The V and J genes are TRBV20-1 and TRBJ2-7; no clear D gene. CDR3 length: 11 amino acids. Germline V gene lookup returns CDR1 DFQATT and CDR2 SNEGSKA (reference sequence). V shed 6 bases and J shed 3 bases, with 9 bases lying between them.

This clonotype has just a few counts. The chain combines TRBV7-2 with TRBJ2-1; 7 bases line up with TRBD2. The V gene's germline CDR1 is SGHTA and CDR2 FQGNSA. This CDR3 region has 15 residues. J lost 4 bases, V lost 3 bases, and 6 bases had no gene match. Here the CDR3 reads CASSFSGIWYNEQFF. CDR3 nucleotide sequence: TGTGCCAGCAGCTTCAGCGGGATATGGTACAATGAGCAGTTCTTC.

This clonotype has only a few counts. The rearrangement uses TRBV9 and TRBJ2-7, with TRBD2 identical over 7 bases. From germline, CDR1 is SGDLS and CDR2 YYNGEE. The CDR3 is 14 residues long. The V and J ends lost 0 bases and 5 bases, in that order; junction bases with no gene match: 5. The CDR3 reads CASSVAPAGNEQYF. CDR3 DNA sequence: TGTGCCAGCAGCGTAGCCCCAGCGGGGAACGAGCAGTACTTC.